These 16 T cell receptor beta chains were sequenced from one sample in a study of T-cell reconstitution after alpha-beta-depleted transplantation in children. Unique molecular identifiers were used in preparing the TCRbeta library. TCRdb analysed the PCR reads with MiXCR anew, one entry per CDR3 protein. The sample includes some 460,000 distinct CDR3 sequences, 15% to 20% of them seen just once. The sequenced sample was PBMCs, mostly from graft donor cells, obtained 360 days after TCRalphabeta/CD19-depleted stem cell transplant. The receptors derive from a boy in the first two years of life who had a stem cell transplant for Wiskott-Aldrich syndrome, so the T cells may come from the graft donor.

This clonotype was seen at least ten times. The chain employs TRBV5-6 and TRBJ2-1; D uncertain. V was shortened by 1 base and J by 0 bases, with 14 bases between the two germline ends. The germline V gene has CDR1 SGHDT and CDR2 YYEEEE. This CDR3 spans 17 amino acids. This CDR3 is CASSLKWPLSSYNEQFF. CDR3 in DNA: TGTGCCAGCAGCTTGAAATGGCCCCTGAGCTCCTACAATGAGCAGTTCTTC.

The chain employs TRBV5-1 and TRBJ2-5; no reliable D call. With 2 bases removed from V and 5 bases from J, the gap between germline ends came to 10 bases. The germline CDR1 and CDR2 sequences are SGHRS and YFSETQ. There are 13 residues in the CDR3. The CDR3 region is CASSFPVGETQYF. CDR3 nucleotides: TGCGCCAGCAGCTTCCCCGTAGGGGAGACCCAGTACTTC.

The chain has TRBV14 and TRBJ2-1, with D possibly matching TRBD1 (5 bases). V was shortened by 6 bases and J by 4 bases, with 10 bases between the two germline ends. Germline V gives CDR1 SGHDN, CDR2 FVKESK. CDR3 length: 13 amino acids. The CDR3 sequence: CASSETAYNEQFF. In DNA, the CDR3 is TGTGCCAGCAGTGAGACAGCTTACAATGAGCAGTTCTTC.

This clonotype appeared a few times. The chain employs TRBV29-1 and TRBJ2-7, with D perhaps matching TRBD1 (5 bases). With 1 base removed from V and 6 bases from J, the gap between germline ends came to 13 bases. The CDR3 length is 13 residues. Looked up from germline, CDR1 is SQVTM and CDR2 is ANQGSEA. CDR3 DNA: TGCAGCGTTGAAGTCGGCAGGGAACTCGAGCAGTACTTC. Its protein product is CSVEVGRELEQYF.

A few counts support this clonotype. The CDR3 sequence: CASSLATVNTEAFF. In DNA form, the CDR3 reads TGCGCCAGCAGCTTGGCCACTGTGAACACTGAAGCTTTCTTT. This chain connects TRBV5-1 to TRBJ1-1; no clear D gene. Deletions cut 0 bases from V and 0 bases from J, with 6 bases between. Germline V gene data show CDR1 as SGHRS and CDR2 as YFSETQ. The CDR3 loop spans 14 amino acids.

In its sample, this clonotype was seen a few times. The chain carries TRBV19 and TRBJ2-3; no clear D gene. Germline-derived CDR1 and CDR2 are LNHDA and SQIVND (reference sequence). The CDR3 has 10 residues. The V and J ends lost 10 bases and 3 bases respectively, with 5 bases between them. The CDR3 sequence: CATRTDTQYF. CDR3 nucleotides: TGTGCCACCCGGACAGATACGCAGTATTTT.

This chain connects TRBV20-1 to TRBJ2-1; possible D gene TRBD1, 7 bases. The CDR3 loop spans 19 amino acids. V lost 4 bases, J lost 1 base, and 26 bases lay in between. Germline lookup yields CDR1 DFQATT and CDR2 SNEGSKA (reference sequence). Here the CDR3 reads CSATSSRIRRGHSYNEQFF. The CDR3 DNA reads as TGCAGTGCTACCTCCTCCCGGATTAGGAGGGGGCATTCCTACAATGAGCAGTTCTTC.

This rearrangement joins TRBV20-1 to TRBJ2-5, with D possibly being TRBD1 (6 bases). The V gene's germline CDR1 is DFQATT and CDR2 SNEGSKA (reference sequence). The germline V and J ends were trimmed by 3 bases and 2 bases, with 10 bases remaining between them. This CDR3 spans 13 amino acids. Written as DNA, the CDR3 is TGCAGTGCTAGCACGGACAGTCAAGAGACCCAGTACTTC. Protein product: CSASTDSQETQYF.

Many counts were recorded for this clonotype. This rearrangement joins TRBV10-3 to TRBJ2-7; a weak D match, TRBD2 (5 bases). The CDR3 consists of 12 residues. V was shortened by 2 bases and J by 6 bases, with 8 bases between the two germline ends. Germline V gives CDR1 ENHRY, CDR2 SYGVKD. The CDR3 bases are TGTGCCATCAGTGAGGTCGAGGGCGAGCAGTACTTC. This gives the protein CAISEVEGEQYF.

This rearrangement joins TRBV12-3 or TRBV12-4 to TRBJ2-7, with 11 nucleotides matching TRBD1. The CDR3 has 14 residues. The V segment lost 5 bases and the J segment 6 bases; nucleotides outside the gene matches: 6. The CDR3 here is CASSEWTGGGEQYF. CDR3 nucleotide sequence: TGTGCCAGCAGTGAGTGGACAGGGGGCGGCGAGCAGTACTTC.

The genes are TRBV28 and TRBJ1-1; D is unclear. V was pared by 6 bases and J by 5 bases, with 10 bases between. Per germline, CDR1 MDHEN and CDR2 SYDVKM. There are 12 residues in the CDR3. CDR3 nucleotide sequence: TGTGCCAGCAGCACCGGAAGGACTGAAGCTTTCTTT. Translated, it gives CASSTGRTEAFF.

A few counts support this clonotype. DNA of the CDR3: TGTGCCAGCAGTTCCCCGGGACAGGGGGAGACCCAGTACTTC. It codes for CASSSPGQGETQYF. The chain employs TRBV5-6 and TRBJ2-5; TRBD1 matches at 10 bases. The V and J ends lost 5 bases and 5 bases, in that order; junction bases with no gene match: 6. The CDR3 has 14 residues. CDR1 SGHDT and CDR2 YYEEEE come from the germline V gene. The full variable domain, completed using reference TRBV5-6 and TRBJ2-5, is DAGVTQSPTHLIKTRGQQVTLRCSPKSGHDTVSWYQQALGQGPQFIFQYYEEEERQRGNFPDRFSGHQFPNYSSELNVNALLLGDSALYLCASSSPGQGETQYFGPGTRLLVL.

CDR3 loop: CATSRVSGGPILYEQYF. Here the CDR3 DNA reads TGTGCCACCAGCAGAGTATCGGGAGGGCCTATTTTATACGAGCAGTACTTC. The J gene is TRBJ2-7, the V gene TRBV15, with 8 bases identical to TRBD2. Per the germline V gene, CDR1 is LNHNV and CDR2 is YYDKDF (reference sequence). The CDR3 loop spans 17 amino acids. V lost 1 base, J lost 4 bases, and 12 bases stayed unmatched. Full variable domain (missing parts from reference TRBV15 and TRBJ2-7): DAMVIQNPRYQVTQFGKPVTLSCSQTLNHNVMYWYQQKSSQAPKLLFHYYDKDFNNEADTPDNFQSRRPNTSFCFLDIRSPGLGDTAMYLCATSRVSGGPILYEQYFGPGTRLTVT.

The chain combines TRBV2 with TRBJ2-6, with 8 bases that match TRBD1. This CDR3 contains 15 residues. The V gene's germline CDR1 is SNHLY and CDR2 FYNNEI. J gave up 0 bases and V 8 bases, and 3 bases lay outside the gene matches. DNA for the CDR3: TGTGCCAGCCAGGGGGCCCTCTCTGGGGCCAACGTCCTGACTTTC. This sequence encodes CASQGALSGANVLTF. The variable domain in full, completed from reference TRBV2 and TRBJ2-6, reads EPEVTQTPSHQVTQMGQEVILRCVPISNHLYFYWYRQILGQKVEFLVSFYNNEISEKSEIFDDQFSVERPDGSNFTLKIRSTKLEDSAMYFCASQGALSGANVLTFGAGSRLTVL.

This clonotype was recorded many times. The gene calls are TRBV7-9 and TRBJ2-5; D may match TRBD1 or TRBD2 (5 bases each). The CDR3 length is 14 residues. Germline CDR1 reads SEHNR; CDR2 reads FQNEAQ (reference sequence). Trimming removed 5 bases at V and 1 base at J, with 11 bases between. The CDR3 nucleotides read TGTGCCAGCAGCCCGAGGGGCCTCCAAGAGACCCAGTACTTC. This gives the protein CASSPRGLQETQYF.

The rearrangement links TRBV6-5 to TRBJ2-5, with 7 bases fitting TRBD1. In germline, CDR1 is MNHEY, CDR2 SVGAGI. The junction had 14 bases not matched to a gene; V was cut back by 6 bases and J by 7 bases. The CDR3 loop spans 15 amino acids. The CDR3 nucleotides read TGTGCCAGCAGCCCTCCGGGACAGAAAAAGGGGACCCAGTACTTC. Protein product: CASSPPGQKKGTQYF.